This T cell receptor (beta chain) was found in a study of CD8 T cells in ankylosing spondylitis. This clonotype was counted at least ten times. Its antigen is as yet unknown. MiXCR, run by TCRdb on the 5' RACE reads, gives a single entry per CDR3 protein. This sample has some 840,000 distinct CDR3 sequences, with approximately 10% found just once. Study outcomes and limitations: Seemingly characteristic of ankylosing spondylitis blood was a TCR beta motif consisting of about 8 highly homologous variants. Both synovial fluid and blood in reactive arthritis had previously been reported to carry some motif variants.

The sequence was collected from a male donor with ankylosing spondylitis. The sample was blood, either unsorted or a sorted T cell fraction (not recorded which).

The CDR3 here is CASSHDGTGDTQYF. The CDR3 region has the DNA TGCGCCAGCAGCCATGACGGGACAGGAGATACGCAGTATTTT. This chain joins TRBV4-3 and TRBJ2-3, with 8 bases matching TRBD1. CDR1 is LGHNA and CDR2 is YSLEER in the germline V gene. CDR3 length equals 14 residues. The V gene end was trimmed by 3 bases and the J gene end by 5 bases; junction bases not matched to a gene: 4.